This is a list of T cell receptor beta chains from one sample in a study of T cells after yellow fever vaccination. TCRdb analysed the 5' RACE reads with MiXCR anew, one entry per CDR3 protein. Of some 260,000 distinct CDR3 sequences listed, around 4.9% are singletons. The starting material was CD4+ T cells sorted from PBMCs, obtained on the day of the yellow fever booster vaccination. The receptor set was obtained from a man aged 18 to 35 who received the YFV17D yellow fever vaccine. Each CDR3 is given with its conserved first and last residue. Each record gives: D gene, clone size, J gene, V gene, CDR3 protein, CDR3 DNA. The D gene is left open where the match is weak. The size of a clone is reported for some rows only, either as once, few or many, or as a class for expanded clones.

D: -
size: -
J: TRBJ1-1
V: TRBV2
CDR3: CASTPRSGREAFF
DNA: TGTGCCAGCACCCCAAGGAGTGGCAGGGAAGCTTTCTTT

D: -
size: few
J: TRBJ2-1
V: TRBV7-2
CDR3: CASSRQPRTDWALEQFF
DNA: TGTGCCAGCAGCCGACAACCTAGGACAGACTGGGCTTTAGAGCAGTTCTTC

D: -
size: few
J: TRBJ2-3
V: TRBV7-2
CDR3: CASSPRGQHTDTQYF
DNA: TGTGCCAGCAGCCCCCGCGGCCAGCACACAGATACGCAGTATTTT

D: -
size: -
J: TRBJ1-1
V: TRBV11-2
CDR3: CASSFGPGATEAFF
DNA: -

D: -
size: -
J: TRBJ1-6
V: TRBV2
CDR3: CASSGQSSPLHF
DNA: TGTGCCAGCAGTGGACAAAGCTCACCCCTCCACTTT

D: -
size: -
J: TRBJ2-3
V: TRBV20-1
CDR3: CRATRGAGTDTQYF
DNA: TGCAGGGCCACCAGGGGGGCAGGCACAGATACGCAGTATTTT

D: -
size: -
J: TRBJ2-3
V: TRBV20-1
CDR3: CSVILRGPDTQYF
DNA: TGCAGTGTCATACTTCGGGGGCCAGATACGCAGTATTTT

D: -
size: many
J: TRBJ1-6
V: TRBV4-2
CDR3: CASSQQGDSPLHF
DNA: TGTGCCAGCAGCCAGCAGGGAGATTCACCCCTCCACTTT

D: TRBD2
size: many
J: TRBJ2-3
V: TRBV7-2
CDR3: CASSLALGGGRTDTQYF
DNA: TGTGCCAGCAGCTTAGCGCTTGGGGGGGGACGCACAGATACGCAGTATTTT

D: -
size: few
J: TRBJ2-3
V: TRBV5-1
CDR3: CASDMAPNTDTQYF
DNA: TGCGCCAGCGATATGGCCCCCAACACAGATACGCAGTATTTT

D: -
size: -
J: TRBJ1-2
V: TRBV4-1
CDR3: CASSQQGYLGYTF
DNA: TGCGCCAGCAGTCAACAGGGCTATCTAGGCTACACCTTC

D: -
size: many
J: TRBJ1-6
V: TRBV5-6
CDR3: CASSSTYSPLHF
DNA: TGTGCCAGCAGCTCAACCTATTCACCCCTCCACTTT

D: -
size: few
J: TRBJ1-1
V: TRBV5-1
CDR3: CASSSDSMNTEAFF
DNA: TGCGCCAGCAGCTCGGACAGCATGAACACTGAAGCTTTCTTT

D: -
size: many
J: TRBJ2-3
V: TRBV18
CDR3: CASSPPRADTQYF
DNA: TGTGCCAGCAGCCCCCCCAGGGCGGATACGCAGTATTTT

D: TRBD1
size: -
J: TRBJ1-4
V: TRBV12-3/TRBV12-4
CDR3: CASSSGQEEKLFF
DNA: TGTGCCAGCAGTTCGGGACAGGAGGAAAAACTGTTTTTT

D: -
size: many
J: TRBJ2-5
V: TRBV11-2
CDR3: CASSLVVGTQYF
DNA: TGTGCCAGCAGCTTGGTCGTGGGGACCCAGTACTTC

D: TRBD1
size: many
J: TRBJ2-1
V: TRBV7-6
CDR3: CASSLGTEPSRAFF
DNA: TGTGCCAGCAGCTTGGGGACAGAGCCCTCTCGTGCGTTCTTC

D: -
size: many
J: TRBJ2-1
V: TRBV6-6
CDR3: CASNSASYNEQFF
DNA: TGTGCCAGCAATAGCGCGTCCTACAATGAGCAGTTCTTC